These 3 T cell receptor beta chains originate from one sample sequenced in a study of blood T cell repertoires in COVID-19. Clones were read by immunoSEQ multiplex PCR, and TCRdb kept only the in-frame ones, dropping some. The data contain around 120,000 clones, roughly 90% of them singletons. What was sequenced was peripheral blood. These receptors were obtained from a human donor in a cohort sampled during active COVID-19.

The V and J genes are TRBV18 and TRBJ2-7; D is possibly TRBD1 (6 bases). CDR1 and CDR2 from the germline V gene are KGHSH and LQKENI. The CDR3 totals 14 residues. V was cut by 5 bases and J by 3 bases, with 14 bases left in between. The CDR3 loop is CASSGSGVGYEQYF. CDR3 sequence (DNA): TGTGCCAGCTCAGGCTCAGGGGTGGGCTACGAGCAGTACTTC. The full variable domain, rest sourced from reference TRBV18 and TRBJ2-7, is NAGVMQNPRHLVRRRGQEARLRCSPMKGHSHVYWYRQLPEEGLKFMVYLQKENIIDESGMPKERFSAEFPKEGPSILRIQQVVRGDSAAYFCASSGSGVGYEQYFGPGTRLTVT.

The chain links TRBV19 to TRBJ2-7; 8 positions match TRBD1. The CDR3 consists of 15 residues. Germline V gene lookup returns CDR1 LNHDA and CDR2 SQIVND (reference sequence). Germline trimming cut 6 bases from V and 3 bases from J; bases unmatched to any gene: 10. Here the CDR3 reads CASSRQGAKNYEQYF. The CDR3 DNA is TGTGCCAGTAGCCGTCAGGGGGCGAAGAACTACGAGCAGTACTTC. Full variable domain (remainder filled in from reference TRBV19 and TRBJ2-7): DGGITQSPKYLFRKEGQNVTLSCEQNLNHDAMYWYRQDPGQGLRLIYYSQIVNDFQKGDIAEGYSVSREKKESFPLTVTSAQKNPTAFYLCASSRQGAKNYEQYFGPGTRLTVT.

J is TRBJ2-1 and V is TRBV3-1 (or the pseudogene TRBV3-2), with 7 bases that match TRBD2. J gave up 7 bases and V 4 bases, and 7 bases lay outside the gene matches. The CDR3 is 14 amino acids. CDR1 is LGHDT and CDR2 is YNNKEL in the germline V gene (reference sequence). The CDR3 bases are TGTGCCAGCAGCCTCCCGGGACTATTGAATGAGCAGTTCTTC. Its translation is CASSLPGLLNEQFF.